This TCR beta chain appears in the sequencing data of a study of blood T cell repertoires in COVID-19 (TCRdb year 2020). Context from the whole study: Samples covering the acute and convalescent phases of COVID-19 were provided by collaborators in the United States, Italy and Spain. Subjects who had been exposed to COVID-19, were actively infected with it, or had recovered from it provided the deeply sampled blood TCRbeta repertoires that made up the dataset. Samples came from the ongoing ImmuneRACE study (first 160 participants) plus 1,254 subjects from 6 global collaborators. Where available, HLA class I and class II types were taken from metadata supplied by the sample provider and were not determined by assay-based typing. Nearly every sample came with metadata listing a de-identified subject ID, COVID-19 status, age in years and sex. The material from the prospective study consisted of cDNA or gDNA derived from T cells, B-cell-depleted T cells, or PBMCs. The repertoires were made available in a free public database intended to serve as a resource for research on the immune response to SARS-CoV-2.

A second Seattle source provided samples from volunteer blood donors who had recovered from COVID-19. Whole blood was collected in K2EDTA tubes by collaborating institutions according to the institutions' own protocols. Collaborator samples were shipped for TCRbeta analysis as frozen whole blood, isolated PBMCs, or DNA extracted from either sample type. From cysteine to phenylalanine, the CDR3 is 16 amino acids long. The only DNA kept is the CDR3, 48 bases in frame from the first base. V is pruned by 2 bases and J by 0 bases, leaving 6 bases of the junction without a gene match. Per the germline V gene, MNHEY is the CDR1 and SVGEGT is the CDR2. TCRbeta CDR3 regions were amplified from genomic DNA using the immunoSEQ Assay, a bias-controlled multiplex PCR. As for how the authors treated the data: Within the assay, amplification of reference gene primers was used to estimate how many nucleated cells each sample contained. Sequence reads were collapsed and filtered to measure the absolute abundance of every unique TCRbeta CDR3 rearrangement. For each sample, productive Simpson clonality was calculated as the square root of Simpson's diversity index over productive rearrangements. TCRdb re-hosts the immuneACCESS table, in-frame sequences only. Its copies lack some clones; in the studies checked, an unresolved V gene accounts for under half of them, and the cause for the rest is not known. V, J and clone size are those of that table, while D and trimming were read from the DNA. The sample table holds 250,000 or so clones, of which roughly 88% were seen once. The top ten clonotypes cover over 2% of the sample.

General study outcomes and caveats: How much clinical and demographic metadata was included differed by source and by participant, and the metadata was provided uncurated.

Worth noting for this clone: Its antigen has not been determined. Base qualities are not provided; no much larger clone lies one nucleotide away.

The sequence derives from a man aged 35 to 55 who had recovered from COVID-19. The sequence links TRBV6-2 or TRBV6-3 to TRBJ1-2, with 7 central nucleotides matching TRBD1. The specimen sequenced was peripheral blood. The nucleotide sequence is TGTGCCAGCAGTTACCCCGGGACAGCGACTAACTATGGCTACACCTTC. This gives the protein CASSYPGTATNYGYTF.